These 15 T cell receptor beta chains originate from one sample sequenced in a study of beta chain features in type 1 diabetes (dated by TCRdb to the late 2010s). Preparation of the library involved the immunoSEQ multiplex PCR assay. The entire amount of isolated RNA was reverse transcribed using the High Capacity cDNA Reverse Transcription Kit, so the sequenced TCRB transcripts were expressed ones. TCRdb carries this immuneACCESS record with in-frame sequences only. Its versions omit some clonotypes, under half of them owing to an unresolved V gene in the studies checked, with the rest unexplained. For this sample the table gives some 350,000 clones, of which approximately 15% were detected only once. The biggest ten clones account for 0.015% of the sample. Summary of the overall study and its limitations: In all four CD4+ subsets, TCRB CDR3 length was moderately but significantly shorter in type 1 diabetes patients.

Their target antigens are unknown. Sequencing used naive CD4+ T cells from blood. Sample cell subset or site, as interpreted from the label and publication: true naive CD4+ T cells. The origin of the receptors is a woman between 18 and 30 years old with type 1 diabetes.

This clone was counted a few times. The CDR3 is CASSLGAGPSYEQYF. The CDR3 coding sequence is TGTGCCAGCAGCTTGGGAGCGGGACCCTCCTACGAGCAGTACTTC. This chain connects TRBV5-4 to TRBJ2-7; 7 bases align to TRBD2. Germline V gene lookup returns CDR1 SGHNT and CDR2 YYREEE (reference sequence). With V trimmed by 0 bases and J by 0 bases, 3 bases remained unmatched. The CDR3 runs to 15 residues. Combining the CDR3 with reference TRBV5-4 and TRBJ2-7 gives the whole variable domain ETGVTQSPTHLIKTRGQQVTLRCSSQSGHNTVSWYQQALGQGPQFIFQYYREEENGRGNFPPRFSGLQFPNYSSELNVNALELDDSALYLCASSLGAGPSYEQYFGPGTRLTVT.

In this sample, this clone turned up a few times. The V call is TRBV11-2, the J call TRBJ2-1; TRBD2 agrees at 8 bases. Germline CDR1 is SGHAT and CDR2 is FQNNGV. V shed 4 bases, J shed 2 bases, and the junction held 7 bases outside the gene matches. The CDR3 totals 16 residues. The CDR3 here is CASSSLAGGPYNEQFF. The CDR3 nucleotides are TGTGCCAGCAGCTCCCTAGCGGGTGGCCCCTACAATGAGCAGTTCTTC. The variable domain in full, completed from reference TRBV11-2 and TRBJ2-1, reads EAGVAQSPRYKIIEKRQSVAFWCNPISGHATLYWYQQILGQGPKLLIQFQNNGVVDDSQLPKDRFSAERLKGVDSTLKIQPAKLEDSAVYLCASSSLAGGPYNEQFFGPGTRLTVL.

The genes are TRBV5-4 and TRBJ2-2, with 7 bases identical to TRBD2. CDR1 SGHNT and CDR2 YYREEE come from the germline V gene (reference sequence). The CDR3 consists of 17 residues. Losses at the gene ends were 0 bases for V and 2 bases for J; bases not matched to a gene: 7. CDR3 in DNA: TGTGCCAGCAGCTTGGGTGCAAGCGGGGTAAACACCGGGGAGCTGTTTTTT. Encoded protein: CASSLGASGVNTGELFF.

This clone was counted between two and nine times. This chain links TRBV7-2 with TRBJ2-7, with D perhaps TRBD2 (6 bases). Germline CDR1 and CDR2: SGHTA and FQGNSA. The V gene lost 0 bases and the J gene lost 7 bases, with 10 bases spanning the gap. This CDR3 has 13 amino acids. The CDR3 here is CASSLASGREQYV. The DNA for the CDR3 is TGTGCCAGCAGCTTAGCTAGCGGACGAGAGCAGTACGTC.

This sequence joins TRBV21-1 and TRBJ1-2; the table's D gene call, TRBD1, was not cross checked with the DNA. TRBV21-1 is labeled a pseudogene. There are 14 residues in the CDR3. The CDR3 bases are TGTGCCAGCAGCTCCCGACGCTGCCGGGACATCTACACCTTC. Protein product: CASSSRRCRDIYTF.

This clone showed up just a few times. V is TRBV4-1 and J is TRBJ1-2, with 7 bases that match TRBD1. Germline V gene sequence: CDR1 MGHRA, CDR2 YSYEKL. The CDR3 extends over 14 amino acids. V lost 4 bases, J lost 3 bases, and 5 bases stayed unmatched. In DNA form, the CDR3 reads TGCGCCAGCAGCCCACCGGGGACAGACTATGGCTACACCTTC. It is translated as CASSPPGTDYGYTF.

CDR3 sequence: CASTWASGTDTQYF. CDR3 nucleotides: TGTGCCAGCACTTGGGCTAGCGGCACAGATACGCAGTATTTT. This chain links TRBV25-1 with TRBJ2-3; D is possibly TRBD2 (6 bases). There are 14 residues in the CDR3. Trimming stripped 7 bases from V and 1 base from J, with 12 bases between. Looked up from germline, CDR1 is MGHDK and CDR2 is SYGVNS.

There are a few counts of this clone. The CDR3 DNA is TGTGCCAGCAGACCAGCCCCATCCACTACAGGGTGGTTCACAGATACGCAGTATTTT. Amino acid sequence: CASRPAPSTTGWFTDTQYF. This chain uses TRBV7-9 with TRBJ2-3, with a weak D call TRBD1 (6 bases). V was cut by 6 bases and J by 2 bases, with 27 bases left in between. The CDR3 is 19 residues long. CDR1 SEHNR and CDR2 FQNEAQ come from the germline V gene (reference sequence).

This clone was seen a few times. The chain employs TRBV7-8 and TRBJ1-1; 7 positions agree with TRBD1. This CDR3 is built from 15 residues. The germline CDR1 and CDR2 sequences are SGHVS and FQNEAQ. V lost 4 bases and J lost 4; bases outside the gene matches: 9. As DNA, the CDR3 is TGTGCCAGCAGCTCCGCTCGACAGGGCGGCACTGAAGCTTTCTTT. It is translated as CASSSARQGGTEAFF.

This clone has a handful of counts. The V and J genes are TRBV29-1 and TRBJ1-1; 7 positions match TRBD1. Germline values: CDR1 SQVTM, CDR2 ANQGSEA. The CDR3 length is 11 residues. J lost 2 bases, V lost 7 bases, and 1 base had no gene match. CDR3 amino acids: CSGDRNTEAFF. DNA for the CDR3: TGCAGCGGGGACAGAAACACTGAAGCTTTCTTT.

The chain employs TRBV27 and TRBJ2-1, with 10 bases that match TRBD2. Germline CDR1 and CDR2: MNHEY and SMNVEV (reference sequence). V shed 9 bases and J 4 bases; nucleotides not matched to a gene: 6. The CDR3 extends over 14 amino acids. This CDR3 is CASQREGPYNEQFF. The CDR3 coding sequence is TGTGCCAGTCAGCGGGAGGGCCCTTACAATGAGCAGTTCTTC.

This chain links TRBV18 with TRBJ2-1, with D perhaps matching TRBD1 (7 bases). Germline CDR1 reads KGHSH; CDR2 reads LQKENI. Trimming left V 3 bases short and J 6 bases short, with 18 bases between. The CDR3 runs 16 residues. This chain's CDR3 is CASSPRDRTGLNEQFF. As DNA, the CDR3 is TGTGCCAGCTCACCGCGGGATAGGACAGGCCTCAATGAGCAGTTCTTC.

This clone came up a few times. The CDR3, as DNA: TGCGCCAGCAGCCAGACAGGGCTCCGGGACAGCTACAATGAGCAGTTCTTC. Translation: CASSQTGLRDSYNEQFF. This rearrangement joins TRBV4-3 to TRBJ2-1; 7 positions match TRBD1. This CDR3 is built from 17 residues. The V segment lost 3 bases and the J segment 3 bases; nucleotides outside the gene matches: 11. CDR1 and CDR2 (germline): LGHNA, YSLEER.

This clone was recorded a few times. The CDR3 protein is CASSGSRAGTEAFF. Written as DNA, the CDR3 is TGTGCCAGCAGTGGCTCGAGGGCTGGCACTGAAGCTTTCTTT. V gene TRBV27 combines with J gene TRBJ1-1, with D hard to call. There are 14 residues in the CDR3. In germline, CDR1 is MNHEY, CDR2 SMNVEV (reference sequence). V lost 5 bases and J 4 bases, leaving 14 bases between the germline ends.

This clone was counted between two and nine times. V and J are TRBV19 and TRBJ1-5; D not resolved. The CDR3 length is 15 residues. Germline V lookup: CDR1 LNHDA, CDR2 SQIVND (reference sequence). The ends were cut back, 2 bases at V and 5 bases at J, with 13 bases in the middle. As DNA, the CDR3 is TGTGCCAGTAGTATACCGACATCCGCTTATCAGCCCCAGCATTTT. Translation gives CASSIPTSAYQPQHF.